Given below is one T cell receptor beta chain in context. TCRdb's table, derived via immunoSEQ multiplex PCR, lists solely in-frame clones and lacks some. The sample lists 55,000 to 80,000 clones; approximately 93% were seen once. The source of the sample is a study of T cell changes during pregnancy in multiple sclerosis. Germline V lookup: CDR1 MGHRA, CDR2 YSYEKL. The CDR3 sequence is 13 residues long. V dropped 4 bases and J dropped 6 bases, with 10 bases sitting between them. This specimen was CD8+ T cells from peripheral blood mononuclear cells, taken in the second trimester of pregnancy. V is TRBV4-1 and J is TRBJ2-1; TRBD2 is a possible D gene (5 bases). This receptor was identified in a female donor with multiple sclerosis, enrolled in a pregnancy study. CDR3 bases: TGCGCCAGCAGCCTGACCGGGGTCAATGAGCAGTTCTTC. Translation gives CASSLTGVNEQFF.